The present TCR beta chain was sequenced within a study of OX40 agonist ivuxolimab in advanced cancers. At the level of the study: A mean age of around 60 years, range roughly 20 to 80, was recorded, and 82.7% were male. Prior anti-PD-1, anti-PD-L1 or anti-CTLA-4 therapy was allowed; over 30% had some.

The table lists this clone with a few counts. Its antigen is undetermined. The V gene lost 0 bases and the J gene lost 3 bases, with 13 bases spanning the gap. Germline CDR1 reads MNHEY; CDR2 reads SVGAGI. CDR3 length: 16 residues. General study results and limits: CD4+ T cells averaged fewer expanded clones than CD8+ T cells.

Clones were read by immunoSEQ multiplex PCR, and TCRdb kept only the in-frame ones, dropping some. The sample comprises 25,000 to 30,000 clones, 80% of which are singletons, and 8.5% to 14% rests with the top ten. The chain carries TRBV6-5 and TRBJ2-3, with TRBD1 as a possible D gene (7 bases). The sample in question was CD4+ or CD8+ T cells sorted from blood, obtained in a trial of the OX40 agonist ivuxolimab. This clonotype originated in an adult with an advanced solid tumor such as melanoma, head and neck, liver or kidney cancer. This chain's CDR3 is CASSYSGGGETDTQYF. The CDR3, as DNA: TGTGCCAGCAGTTACTCTGGAGGGGGCGAGACAGATACGCAGTATTTT.